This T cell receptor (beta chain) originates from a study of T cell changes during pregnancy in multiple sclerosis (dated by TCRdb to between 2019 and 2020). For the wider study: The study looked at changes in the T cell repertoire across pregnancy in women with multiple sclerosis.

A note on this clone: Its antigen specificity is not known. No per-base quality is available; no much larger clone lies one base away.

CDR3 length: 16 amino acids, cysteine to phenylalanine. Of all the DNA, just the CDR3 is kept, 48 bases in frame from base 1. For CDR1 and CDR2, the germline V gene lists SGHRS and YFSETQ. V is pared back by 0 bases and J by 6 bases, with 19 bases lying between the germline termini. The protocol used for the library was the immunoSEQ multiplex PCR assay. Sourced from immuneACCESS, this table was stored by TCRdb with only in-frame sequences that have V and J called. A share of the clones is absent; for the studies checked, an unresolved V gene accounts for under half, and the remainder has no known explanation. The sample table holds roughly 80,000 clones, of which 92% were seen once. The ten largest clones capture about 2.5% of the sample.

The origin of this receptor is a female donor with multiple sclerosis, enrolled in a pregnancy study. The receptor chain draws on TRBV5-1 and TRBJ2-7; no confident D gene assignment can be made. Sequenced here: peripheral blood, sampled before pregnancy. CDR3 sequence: CASSLGPAADRLEQYF. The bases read TGCGCCAGCAGCTTGGGGCCCGCGGCAGACCGACTCGAGCAGTACTTC.